This entry describes one T cell receptor beta chain. The data stem from a study of T cell changes during pregnancy in multiple sclerosis. Germline V CDR1 and CDR2: MNHNS, SASEGT. Trimming cost V 1 base and J 3 bases; bases outside gene matches: 9. The CDR3 spans 16 residues. This table comes from immunoSEQ multiplex PCR, and its TCRdb copy is limited to in-frame clones, with some not included. This table has about 69,000 clones, over 80% appearing once. The gene calls are TRBV6-1 and TRBJ2-7, with 7 bases lining up with TRBD1. This material consisted of peripheral blood, taken in the third trimester of pregnancy. The clonotype was recovered from a female donor in good health, enrolled as a control in a pregnancy study. The CDR3 reads CASSEGPGGSGYEQYF. CDR3 coding DNA: TGTGCCAGCAGTGAAGGGCCAGGGGGATCGGGCTACGAGCAGTACTTC.